This T cell receptor beta chain was retrieved from a study of blood T cell repertoires in COVID-19. Looking at the study overall: Acute and convalescent COVID-19 samples came from the United States, Italy and Spain. T cells, B-cell-depleted T cells, or PBMCs provided the cDNA or gDNA that served as material.

Authors' processing steps: Amplified reference gene primers provided the basis for estimating nucleated cell counts. Using immunoSEQ multiplex PCR, the repertoire was profiled, and TCRdb retains in-frame clones only, with some absent. V and J calls plus clone size are reproduced from that table; the DNA served to infer D and trimming. The data contain about 24,000 clones, 75% to 90% of them seen just once; the ten biggest clones take up approximately 28%. This clone was counted once. The sample was peripheral blood. This TCR was recovered from a woman in her seventies with active COVID-19.

The CDR3 sequence: CASSLGGASYNEQFF. As DNA, the CDR3 is TGCGCCAGCAGCTTAGGAGGGGCTAGCTACAATGAGCAGTTCTTC. The V call is TRBV5-1, the J call TRBJ2-1; TRBD2 might be the D (6 bases). The CDR3 contains 15 residues. CDR1 is SGHRS, CDR2 YFSETQ, per germline. V was clipped by 2 bases and J by 3 bases, with 12 bases between them.